This TCR beta chain originates from a study of cytomegalovirus exposure and HLA in healthy donors. The V end was cut by 6 bases, the J end by 2 bases, with 11 bases between. The V gene's germline CDR1 is ENHRY and CDR2 SYGVKD. This CDR3 has 13 residues. Whole-study findings and limits: In vitro data verified a few CMV-associated chains as specific for CMV antigens.

Comment on this clone: Its antigen remains unknown.

A multiplex PCR was run with 60 Vbeta primers and 13 Jbeta primers. Here immunoSEQ multiplex PCR was the method, and the copy in TCRdb shows in-frame clones only, minus some. The sample lists around 100,000 clones; 75% to 90% were seen once. Sequenced sample: PBMCs. The chain links TRBV10-3 to TRBJ2-7; tentatively, D is TRBD1 (7 bases). This receptor was identified in a man aged 30 to 45 in good health and CMV-seronegative. The CDR3 spells CAIRRDSTYEQYF. DNA of the CDR3: TGTGCCATCAGGCGGGACAGTACCTACGAGCAGTACTTC.